These 5 T cell receptor beta chains share one sample of origin, sequenced in a study of T cell responses to AZD1222 COVID-19 vaccine. Profiled with immunoSEQ multiplex PCR; TCRdb holds only in-frame clones, not every one. The table has 150,000 to 200,000 clones, about 91% seen once. This specimen consisted of peripheral blood, obtained on day 0 of AZD1222 vaccination. The receptors shown here come from an adult in good health.

V usage is TRBV4-1 and J usage is TRBJ2-5, with 8 bases that match TRBD2. The V gene end was trimmed by 2 bases and the J gene end by 4 bases; junction bases not matched to a gene: 6. Germline values: CDR1 MGHRA, CDR2 YSYEKL. The CDR3 has 15 residues. The CDR3 DNA reads TGCGCCAGCAGCCAATCCAGCGGGAGATCAGAGACCCAGTACTTC. Protein: CASSQSSGRSETQYF.

The chain is built from TRBV21-1 and TRBJ2-7. TRBV21-1 is reported as a pseudogene. The CDR3 totals 13 residues. CDR3 amino acids: CAARQLGSYEQYF. The CDR3, as DNA: TGTGCCGCCAGGCAGTTGGGATCCTACGAGCAGTACTTC.

The chain joins TRBV5-1 to TRBJ1-3, with 9 bases matching TRBD1. The CDR3 consists of 15 residues. Germline V gene sequence: CDR1 SGHRS, CDR2 YFSETQ. V trimming: 4 bases; J trimming: 2 bases; junction bases outside the gene matches: 4. CDR3: CASSLGQGAGNTIYF. The CDR3, as DNA: TGCGCCAGCAGCCTGGGACAGGGCGCTGGAAACACCATATATTTT.

The rearrangement joins TRBV6-6 to TRBJ1-5; 7 bases fit TRBD1. Germline loops: CDR1 MNHNY, CDR2 SVGAGI (reference sequence). J gave up 4 bases and V 5 bases, and 5 bases lay outside the gene matches. The CDR3 spans 14 residues. The DNA of the CDR3 is TGTGCCAGCAGTGGGACAGAGACGAATCAGCCCCAGCATTTT. Protein sequence: CASSGTETNQPQHF.

The rearrangement joins TRBV14 to TRBJ2-7; perhaps TRBD2 as D (6 bases). The CDR3 loop spans 15 amino acids. Germline V gives CDR1 SGHDN, CDR2 FVKESK. The V end lost 3 bases, the J end lost 0 bases, and 12 bases lay between the germline ends. CDR3: CASSQSGSLSYEQYF. CDR3 sequence (DNA): TGTGCCAGCAGCCAGAGCGGGTCCCTCTCCTACGAGCAGTACTTC. Filled out from reference TRBV14 and TRBJ2-7, the complete variable domain reads EAGVTQFPSHSVIEKGQTVTLRCDPISGHDNLYWYRRVMGKEIKFLLHFVKESKQDESGMPNNRFLAERTGGTYSTLKVQPAELEDSGVYFCASSQSGSLSYEQYFGPGTRLTVT.